The entry below describes one TCR beta chain. The target antigen is unknown. The data belong to a study of cytomegalovirus exposure and HLA in healthy donors. The study's findings and limits: Relative to the approximately 670-donor mean, N-insertions were reportedly fewer in an Asian-associated ancestry cluster in a later analysis.

Primers: 60 Vbeta forward and 13 Jbeta reverse. Generated by immunoSEQ multiplex PCR, the TCRdb table keeps only in-frame clones and is missing some. The sample consists of fewer than 120,000 clones, around three quarters of them appearing once. V shed 4 bases and J shed 11 bases, with 16 bases lying between them. The CDR3 has 14 amino acids. Germline CDR1 SGHDT, CDR2 YYEEEE. This chain connects TRBV5-6 to TRBJ1-6, with a possible D match to TRBD1 (5 bases). The receptor was derived from a woman aged 25-40 years in good health and CMV-seronegative. Sequenced material: PBMCs. The CDR3 DNA reads as TGTGCCAGCAGCCGCGCAGGGATCGGAACACCCCTCCACTTT. Translation gives CASSRAGIGTPLHF.